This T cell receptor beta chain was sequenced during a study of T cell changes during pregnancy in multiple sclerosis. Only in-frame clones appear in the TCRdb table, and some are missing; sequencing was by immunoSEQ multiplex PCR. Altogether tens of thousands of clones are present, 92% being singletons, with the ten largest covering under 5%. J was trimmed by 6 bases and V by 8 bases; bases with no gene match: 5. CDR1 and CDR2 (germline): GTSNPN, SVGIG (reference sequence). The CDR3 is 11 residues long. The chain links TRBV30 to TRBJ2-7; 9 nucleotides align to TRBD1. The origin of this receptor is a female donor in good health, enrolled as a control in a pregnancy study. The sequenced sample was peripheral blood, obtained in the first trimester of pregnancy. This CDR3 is CAAGTGSEQYF. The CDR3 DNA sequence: TGTGCCGCCGGGACAGGGAGCGAGCAGTACTTC.